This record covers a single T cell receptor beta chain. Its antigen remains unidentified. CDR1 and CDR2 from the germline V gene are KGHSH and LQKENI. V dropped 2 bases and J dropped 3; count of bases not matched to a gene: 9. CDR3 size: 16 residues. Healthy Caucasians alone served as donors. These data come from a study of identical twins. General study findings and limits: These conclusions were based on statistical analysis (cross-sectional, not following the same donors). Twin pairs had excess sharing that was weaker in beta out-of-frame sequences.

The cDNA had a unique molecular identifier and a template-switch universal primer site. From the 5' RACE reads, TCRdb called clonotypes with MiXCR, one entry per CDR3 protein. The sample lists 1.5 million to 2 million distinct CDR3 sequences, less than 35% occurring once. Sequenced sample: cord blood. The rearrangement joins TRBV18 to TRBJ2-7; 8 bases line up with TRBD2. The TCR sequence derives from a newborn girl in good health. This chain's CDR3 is CASSPTLLAVGYEQYF. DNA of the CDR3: TGTGCCAGCTCACCAACACTACTAGCGGTAGGCTACGAGCAGTACTTC.